The next 31 T cell receptor beta chains were all read from a single sample in a study of cytomegalovirus exposure and HLA in healthy donors. The PCR made use of 60 Vbeta and 13 Jbeta primers. Assay used: immunoSEQ multiplex PCR; TCRdb lists only in-frame clones, some missing. Altogether over 100,000 clones are present, 60% to 85% being singletons, with the ten largest covering over 4.5%. The material sequenced was PBMCs. These receptors were obtained from a woman aged 18-30 years in good health and CMV-seropositive.

J is TRBJ2-3 and V is TRBV5-1; 14 nucleotides line up with TRBD2. This CDR3 is 17 amino acids long. Germline assignment: CDR1 SGHRS and CDR2 YFSETQ. V trimming: 0 bases; J trimming: 0 bases; junction bases outside the gene matches: 0. The CDR3 is CASSLGLAGGSTDTQYF. CDR3 sequence (DNA): TGCGCCAGCAGCTTGGGACTAGCGGGAGGGAGCACAGATACGCAGTATTTT.

The chain joins TRBV6-1 to TRBJ1-5, with D perhaps TRBD1 (5 bases). Germline assignment: CDR1 MNHNS and CDR2 SASEGT. Trimming cost V 7 bases and J 0 bases, with 13 bases left between them. This CDR3 has 15 amino acids. CDR3 DNA: TGTGCCAGCACTTCGACAGAGGATAGCAATCAGCCCCAGCATTTT. The encoded protein is CASTSTEDSNQPQHF.

The V and J genes are TRBV29-1 and TRBJ1-2; D gene uncertain. CDR1 is SQVTM and CDR2 is ANQGSEA in the germline V gene. The CDR3 is 14 amino acids. The V and J ends lost 0 bases and 4 bases respectively, with 12 bases between them. CDR3 loop: CSVEEAWPPYGYTF. The CDR3 DNA follows: TGCAGCGTTGAAGAGGCCTGGCCTCCCTATGGCTACACCTTC.

Notes on this clone: Additional DNA sequences in this sample encode the identical CDR3. The chain uses TRBV30 and TRBJ1-4; 7 bases agree with TRBD1. The CDR3 has 13 residues. The V and J ends lost 7 bases and 0 bases, in that order; junction bases with no gene match: 2. Germline values: CDR1 GTSNPN, CDR2 SVGIG (reference sequence). The CDR3 DNA reads TGTGCCTCTGACAGGGCAACTAATGAAAAACTGTTTTTT. This encodes CASDRATNEKLFF.

The V call is TRBV30, the J call TRBJ2-7; a weak D match, TRBD1 (5 bases). The CDR3 is 15 amino acids. The V and J ends lost 4 bases and 5 bases respectively, with 21 bases between them. Germline V lookup: CDR1 GTSNPN, CDR2 SVGIG (reference sequence). The CDR3: CAWTRADLRIDEQYF. The CDR3 DNA reads as TGTGCCTGGACCAGGGCCGATCTGCGCATTGACGAGCAGTACTTC. Full variable domain (missing parts from reference TRBV30 and TRBJ2-7): SQTIHQWPATLVQPVGSPLSLECTVEGTSNPNLYWYRQAAGRGLQLLFYSVGIGQISSEVPQNLSASRPQDRQFILSSKKLLLSDSGFYLCAWTRADLRIDEQYFGPGTRLTVT.

This clone was found a few times. The chain couples TRBV15 to TRBJ1-2; 10 bases agree with TRBD1. Germline CDR1 reads LNHNV; CDR2 reads YYDKDF (reference sequence). Germline trimming cut 5 bases from V and 1 base from J; bases unmatched to any gene: 13. CDR3 length equals 18 residues. The CDR3 protein is CATSGAGGQGPFNYGYTF. In DNA, the CDR3 is TGTGCCACCAGCGGGGCGGGGGGACAGGGGCCCTTTAACTATGGCTACACCTTC.

The rearrangement joins TRBV10-3 to TRBJ1-5; TRBD1 might be the D (6 bases). CDR1 is ENHRY and CDR2 is SYGVKD in the germline V gene. The CDR3 contains 14 residues. V lost 3 bases to trimming and J lost 2 bases, with 8 bases between them. The DNA for the CDR3 is TGTGCCATCAGTGAAGCAGGGGGCAATCAGCCCCAGCATTTT. Translation gives CAISEAGGNQPQHF.

Turning to this clone: The missing conserved phenylalanine or tryptophan at the end of this CDR3 makes a read error likely. This chain uses TRBV28 with TRBJ2-2, with D possibly matching TRBD1 (6 bases). Trimming stripped 5 bases from V and 1 base from J, with 17 bases between. This CDR3 is 17 amino acids long. Germline CDR1 and CDR2: MDHEN and SYDVKM. The CDR3 bases are TGTGCCAGCAGTCCTATACTACAGGGATGGAACACCGGGGAGCTGTTTGTT. It encodes CASSPILQGWNTGELFV.

The chain joins TRBV27 to TRBJ1-2; D possibly corresponds to TRBD1 (6 bases). The CDR3 has 14 residues. Trimming pared 8 bases from V and 7 bases from J, leaving 20 bases between. CDR1 MNHEY and CDR2 SMNVEV come from the germline V gene (reference sequence). The CDR3 DNA sequence: TGTGCCAGCGGCCTTGGGGGGGCGACGGTTGGCTACACCTTC. It encodes CASGLGGATVGYTF.

This chain uses TRBV5-1 with TRBJ1-4, with a weak D call TRBD1 (5 bases). The ends were cut back, 1 base at V and 5 bases at J, with 12 bases in the middle. The CDR3 spans 15 residues. Germline CDR1 SGHRS, CDR2 YFSETQ. The CDR3 nucleotides read TGCGCCAGCAGCTTGCAAGGGGCGCCAAATGAAAAACTGTTTTTT. Translation gives CASSLQGAPNEKLFF.

In DNA, the CDR3 is TGTGCCAGCAGTTTCTCCCGAGGGGGGGTCAATCAGCCCCAGCATTTT. Protein: CASSFSRGGVNQPQHF. J is TRBJ1-5 and V is TRBV28, with D possibly matching TRBD1 (6 bases). V was shortened by 3 bases and J by 3 bases, with 15 bases between the two germline ends. The germline CDR1 and CDR2 sequences are MDHEN and SYDVKM. The CDR3 has 16 amino acids.

This clone was seen many times. The chain employs TRBV21-1 and TRBJ2-3; the table's D call, TRBD2, was not checked against the DNA. TRBV21-1 is a known pseudogene. The CDR3 covers 10 residues. CDR3 in amino acids: CASSKFAQYF. CDR3 DNA sequence: TGTGCCAGCAGCAAATTCGCGCAGTATTTT.

V and J are TRBV19 and TRBJ1-2, with TRBD1 matching 8 bases. V dropped 5 bases and J dropped 7; count of bases not matched to a gene: 12. This CDR3 spans 15 amino acids. CDR1 and CDR2 from the germline V gene are LNHDA and SQIVND (reference sequence). The CDR3 protein is CASSRTGTPSSGYTF. The CDR3 bases are TGTGCCAGTAGTCGGACAGGGACTCCATCATCTGGCTACACCTTC.

This clone was detected once. V gene TRBV6-1 combines with J gene TRBJ1-5, with D possibly matching TRBD1 (6 bases). Trimming removed 4 bases from V and 2 bases from J, with 12 bases in between. This CDR3 comprises 15 residues. CDR1 and CDR2 from the germline V gene are MNHNS and SASEGT. The DNA of the CDR3 is TGTGCCAGCAGTGGGGGGCCGGTAGGCAATCAGCCCCAGCATTTT. It codes for CASSGGPVGNQPQHF.

The V and J genes are TRBV5-1 and TRBJ1-6; 7 bases map to TRBD1. This CDR3 contains 17 residues. Losses at the gene ends were 4 bases for V and 10 bases for J; bases not matched to a gene: 17. The germline V gene encodes CDR1 SGHRS and CDR2 YFSETQ. CDR3 in amino acids: CASSPEIQEGARSPLHF. The CDR3 DNA reads as TGCGCCAGCAGCCCGGAAATCCAGGAGGGGGCGAGGTCACCCCTCCACTTT.

About this clone itself: A read error may produce the germline difference seen at one junction end. Within the sample, other DNA sequences also encode this same CDR3. The gene calls are TRBV29-1 and TRBJ1-1; 7 nucleotides agree with TRBD1. CDR1 is SQVTM and CDR2 is ANQGSEA in the germline V gene. CDR3 length: 12 amino acids. CDR3 DNA sequence: TGCAGTGTTGACAGGGAGAACACTGAAGCTTTCTTT. This encodes CSVDRENTEAFF.

The chain carries TRBV18 and TRBJ1-5, with 7 bases identical to TRBD1. Germline V lookup: CDR1 KGHSH, CDR2 LQKENI. The CDR3 is made up of 15 amino acids. J was trimmed by 9 bases and V by 6 bases; bases with no gene match: 14. CDR3 residues: CASSSDRANVRPQHF. Here the CDR3 DNA reads TGTGCCAGCTCCTCCGACAGGGCTAATGTAAGGCCCCAGCATTTT.

V and J are TRBV2 and TRBJ2-1; D unclear. The length of the CDR3 is 11 residues. Trimming shortened V by 1 base and J by 11 bases, and 6 bases separated the two germline ends. Germline values: CDR1 SNHLY, CDR2 FYNNEI. The CDR3 region is CASSEETQQFF. The CDR3 nucleotides read TGTGCCAGCAGTGAAGAGACTCAGCAGTTCTTC. Looking up the rest from reference TRBV2 and TRBJ2-1 gives the full variable domain: EPEVTQTPSHQVTQMGQEVILRCVPISNHLYFYWYRQILGQKVEFLVSFYNNEISEKSEIFDDQFSVERPDGSNFTLKIRSTKLEDSAMYFCASSEETQQFFGPGTRLTVL.

The chain employs TRBV5-4 and TRBJ1-1; possible D gene TRBD1, 5 bases. CDR1 is SGHNT, CDR2 YYREEE, per germline (reference sequence). The CDR3 length is 15 residues. The V and J ends lost 4 bases and 1 base respectively, with 14 bases between them. The CDR3, as DNA: TGTGCCAGCAGCGCCCTGACAGAAACGAACACTGAAGCTTTCTTT. This translates into CASSALTETNTEAFF. The variable domain in full, with the rest retrieved from reference TRBV5-4 and TRBJ1-1, is ETGVTQSPTHLIKTRGQQVTLRCSSQSGHNTVSWYQQALGQGPQFIFQYYREEENGRGNFPPRFSGLQFPNYSSELNVNALELDDSALYLCASSALTETNTEAFFGQGTRLTVV.

This clone rates as medium-sized. V is TRBV6-1 and J is TRBJ2-1; 10 bases fit TRBD2. V was clipped by 6 bases and J by 8 bases; unmatched bases: 10. CDR1 and CDR2 from the germline V gene are MNHNS and SASEGT. The length of the CDR3 is 15 residues. The DNA for the CDR3 is TGTGCCAGCAGAGAGCTAGCGGGGGCCATCGATGAGCAGTTCTTC. Its translation: CASRELAGAIDEQFF.

This chain links TRBV12-5 with TRBJ2-1, with D possibly TRBD1 on 5 matching bases. Trimming left V 1 base short and J 6 bases short, with 13 bases between. This CDR3 has 15 residues. Germline loops: CDR1 LGHNT, CDR2 FRNRAP. The CDR3 coding sequence is TGTGCTAGTGGTTTGGGACAGTCCCTTCTCAATGAGCAGTTCTTC. This gives the protein CASGLGQSLLNEQFF.

Points on this clone: The same CDR3 is also encoded by other DNA sequences in this sample. This chain connects TRBV7-9 to TRBJ2-5; TRBD2 matches at 9 bases. Trimming removed 6 bases from V and 5 bases from J; junction bases left unmatched: 10. CDR3 length: 15 residues. Germline CDR1 and CDR2: SEHNR and FQNEAQ (reference sequence). CDR3 sequence (DNA): TGTGCCAGCAGGCCCGTAGCGGGAGAGCTCGAGACCCAGTACTTC. The encoded protein is CASRPVAGELETQYF.

The V and J genes are TRBV19 and TRBJ1-3, with 7 bases identical to TRBD1. Losses at the gene ends were 4 bases for V and 0 bases for J; bases not matched to a gene: 3. Germline loops: CDR1 LNHDA, CDR2 SQIVND (reference sequence). The CDR3 spans 15 residues. The CDR3: CASSTGTASGNTIYF. The CDR3 nucleotides read TGTGCCAGTAGTACTGGGACAGCCTCTGGAAACACCATATATTTT.

Only one count was recorded for this clone. The V gene is TRBV4-1, the J gene TRBJ2-7; 8 nucleotides align to TRBD2. J gave up 2 bases and V 1 base, and 7 bases lay outside the gene matches. The CDR3 has 16 amino acids. Germline V lookup: CDR1 MGHRA, CDR2 YSYEKL. CDR3 bases: TGCGCCAGCAGCCAAGTGGAGGGGACTAGGACCTACGAGCAGTACTTC. This encodes CASSQVEGTRTYEQYF.

The gene calls are TRBV28 and TRBJ1-5, with 8 bases matching TRBD1. V lost 3 bases and J lost 3; bases outside the gene matches: 1. There are 14 residues in the CDR3. The germline CDR1 and CDR2 sequences are MDHEN and SYDVKM. The CDR3 sequence is CASSLTGDNQPQHF. For the CDR3, the DNA is TGTGCCAGCAGTTTGACAGGGGACAATCAGCCCCAGCATTTT.

The chain employs TRBV30 and TRBJ2-5, with a weak D call TRBD2 (5 bases). The germline CDR1 and CDR2 sequences are GTSNPN and SVGIG (reference sequence). This CDR3 region has 13 residues. V gave up 4 bases and J gave up 2 bases, with 11 bases separating them. CDR3 protein: CAWIAGGQETQYF. The DNA of the CDR3 is TGTGCCTGGATTGCGGGTGGTCAAGAGACCCAGTACTTC.

The gene calls are TRBV19 and TRBJ1-6; D remains unclear. The CDR3 length is 14 residues. Trimming removed 5 bases from V and 3 bases from J, with 8 bases in between. The germline CDR1 and CDR2 sequences are LNHDA and SQIVND (reference sequence). Here the CDR3 reads CASSEGSYNSPLHF. The CDR3, as DNA: TGTGCCAGTAGTGAGGGCAGCTATAATTCACCCCTCCACTTT. The full variable domain, completed using reference TRBV19 and TRBJ1-6, is DGGITQSPKYLFRKEGQNVTLSCEQNLNHDAMYWYRQDPGQGLRLIYYSQIVNDFQKGDIAEGYSVSREKKESFPLTVTSAQKNPTAFYLCASSEGSYNSPLHFGNGTRLTVT.

The gene calls are TRBV13 and TRBJ2-1, with 8 bases aligning to TRBD2. The CDR3 contains 13 residues. V lost 0 bases to trimming and J lost 9 bases; unmatched junction nucleotides: 1. CDR1 PRHDT and CDR2 FYEKMQ come from the germline V gene (reference sequence). CDR3 protein: CASSLGTSGEQFF. CDR3 bases: TGTGCCAGCAGCTTAGGAACTAGCGGTGAGCAGTTCTTC.

The chain uses TRBV7-9 and TRBJ2-3; D gene ambiguous. CDR1 is SEHNR, CDR2 FQNEAQ, per germline (reference sequence). The CDR3 length is 11 residues. V was cut by 3 bases and J by 6 bases, with 4 bases left in between. CDR3 in amino acids: CASSLADTQYF. CDR3 bases: TGTGCCAGCAGCTTGGCCGATACGCAGTATTTT.

This chain uses TRBV30 with TRBJ2-7; D not certain. This CDR3 region has 12 residues. Trimming took off 2 bases at V and 2 bases at J, with 7 bases between the two ends. Germline loops: CDR1 GTSNPN, CDR2 SVGIG (reference sequence). CDR3 sequence (DNA): TGTGCCTGGAGTAACAGTCCCTACGAGCAGTACTTC. It translates to CAWSNSPYEQYF.

This clone came up a few times. The chain joins TRBV7-9 to TRBJ2-5; D may be TRBD1 (6 bases). The germline gives CDR1 SEHNR, CDR2 FQNEAQ (reference sequence). The CDR3 contains 16 residues. V was clipped by 1 base and J by 4 bases, with 16 bases between them. The CDR3 is CASSLGATGKGETQYF. For the CDR3, the DNA is TGTGCCAGCAGCTTAGGGGCCACAGGGAAGGGAGAGACCCAGTACTTC.